This entry lists 9 T cell receptor beta chains sequenced from one sample in a study of tumor-infiltrating lymphocytes in oesophageal squamous cell carcinoma. TCRdb re-derived calls from the PCR reads in MiXCR, one entry per CDR3 protein. The profile shows about 17,000 distinct CDR3 sequences, around 46% of them singletons. Sequencing was done on a sample of normal esophageal tissue next to the tumor. Receptors were obtained from a female donor with esophageal squamous cell carcinoma.

Regarding this clonotype: Mismatch with germline at one junction end may stem from a read error. V gene TRBV7-6 combines with J gene TRBJ2-5; 7 positions agree with TRBD2. This CDR3 is 17 amino acids long. The germline CDR1 and CDR2 sequences are SGHVS and FNYEAQ. Here the CDR3 reads CASSLEWLAVNTGELYF. Written as DNA, the CDR3 is TGTGCCAGCAGCTTAGAATGGCTAGCGGTAAACACCGGGGAGCTGTATTTT.

This clonotype was observed many times. This chain links TRBV28 with TRBJ2-7, with TRBD2 matching over 10 bases. V lost 5 bases and J lost 1; bases outside the gene matches: 5. The CDR3 length is 15 residues. Germline CDR1 and CDR2: MDHEN and SYDVKM. This chain's CDR3 is CASSVTSGSSYEQYF. CDR3 nucleotides: TGTGCCAGCAGTGTGACTAGCGGGTCGTCCTACGAGCAGTACTTC.

The rearrangement joins TRBV20-1 to TRBJ2-6; the match to TRBD1 covers 9 bases. Germline V gene data show CDR1 as DFQATT and CDR2 as SNEGSKA (reference sequence). J lost 2 bases, V lost 6 bases, and 11 bases had no gene match. The CDR3 covers 17 residues. The CDR3 DNA follows: TGCAGTGCGCCAGTGGTGGGACAGGGTGCTGGGGCCAACGTCCTGACTTTC. This sequence encodes CSAPVVGQGAGANVLTF.

The chain links TRBV7-2 to TRBJ2-5; D could derive from TRBD1 or TRBD2 (6 bases each). This CDR3 has 13 amino acids. Trimming removed 5 bases from V and 4 bases from J, with 11 bases in between. CDR1 is SGHTA, CDR2 FQGNSA, per germline. For the CDR3, the DNA is TGTGCCAGCAGCATGGGGGGCCCAGAGACCCAGTACTTC. It yields the protein CASSMGGPETQYF. The variable domain in full, with the rest retrieved from reference TRBV7-2 and TRBJ2-5, is GAGVSQSPSNKVTEKGKDVELRCDPISGHTALYWYRQSLGQGLEFLIYFQGNSAPDKSGLPSDRFSAERTGGSVSTLTIQRTQQEDSAVYLCASSMGGPETQYFGPGTRLLVL.

This clonotype was recorded at least ten times. Its ends do not fully match the called genes, so a read error is possible. The chain uses TRBV28 and TRBJ2-1; no reliable D call. The CDR3 contains 15 residues. Germline V gene data show CDR1 as MDHEN and CDR2 as SYDVKM. This CDR3 reads CASTLGTVANSPLHF. DNA for the CDR3: TGTGCCAGCACTTTAGGTACAGTGGCAAATTCACCCCTCCACTTC.

The V and J genes are TRBV6-8 and TRBJ2-5, with no clear D. The V gene lost 2 bases and the J gene lost 11 bases, with 12 bases spanning the gap. In germline, CDR1 is MNHGY, CDR2 SAAAGT. The CDR3 totals 12 residues. The CDR3 DNA follows: TGTGCCAGCAGTTACGTGGGGAATGAGCAGTACTTC. Translation: CASSYVGNEQYF.

The chain carries TRBV7-2 and TRBJ2-3; TRBD1 might be the D (5 bases). Germline CDR1 SGHTA, CDR2 FQGNSA. Deletions cut 5 bases from V and 2 bases from J, with 11 bases between. The CDR3 totals 14 residues. In DNA, the CDR3 is TGTGCCAGCAGCCAAGGGGATCCCACAGATACGCAGTATTTT. Translation: CASSQGDPTDTQYF.

Points on this clonotype: No conserved phenylalanine or tryptophan ends this CDR3, so it is likely a read error. The DNA is omitted, as the CDR3 cannot be located on it reliably, and the CDR3 follows TCRdb's listing. This rearrangement joins TRBV7-6 to TRBJ2-1; the DNA was not used to check the table's D call, TRBD1. The CDR3 is 17 residues long, counting both termini. Germline V gene sequence: CDR1 SGHVS, CDR2 FNYEAQ. The CDR3 spells CASSKDRFSGVGYTFGS.

The rearrangement uses TRBV7-2 and TRBJ2-2; D is tentatively TRBD1 or TRBD2 (5 bases each). The germline gives CDR1 SGHTA, CDR2 FQGNSA. V was shortened by 2 bases and J by 7 bases, with 20 bases between the two germline ends. The CDR3 has 17 residues. CDR3 in amino acids: CASSLQSRDSRGGELFF. Written as DNA, the CDR3 is TGTGCCAGCAGCTTACAATCCCGGGATTCGAGGGGCGGGGAGCTGTTTTTT.